Here is one T cell receptor beta chain with its context. Judged by its sample share, this clonotype qualifies as medium-sized (0.01 to 0.1%). No antigen is known for it. The input lacks base qualities; no much larger clone sits a single base away. Libraries of naive CD8 T cells were built from anywhere between about 20,000 and 1,000,000 sorted cells, with 10%, 30% or 50% of the purified RNA used. Naive CD8 T cells were FACS-sorted as CD8+CD4-CCR7+CD45RA+ on a BD FACSAria II into RLT Plus buffer. To test detection sensitivity, Jurkat RNA equivalent to more than 9 TCR copies was spiked into samples of roughly 18,000-1,000,000 naive CD8 T cells. CD8 T cells were enriched using RosetteSep CD8+ T Cell Enrichment Cocktail and Ficoll-Paque, and the enriched cells then underwent ACK red cell lysis. Library preparation used PCR. Instrument used: Illumina HiSeq 4000. Preparation of bulk TCR libraries followed a previously described approach, with the TCR primers listed in Table S5. Purification of total RNA was performed with the Qiagen AllPrep DNA/RNA kit. Reads from multiple sequencing runs of the same library were pooled before analysis. On the authors' methods: Only reads with exact TCR constant sequence were kept, trimmed to 150 nt, and grouped by their 12-nt molecular barcodes. Reads inside each barcode group were sub-clustered using a 15% Levenshtein threshold, and a quality-weighted consensus sequence was constructed for each RNA molecule. Non-functional sequences were filtered out, along with any lower-count sequence sitting one edit away from another sequence. Barcode sub-clusters with fewer than 20% of the maximum read count were removed, based on fitting two negative binomial distributions. The public reads were reanalyzed by TCRdb: fastp trimming at Q25, MiXCR alignment, in-frame beta chains only. Identical CDR3 proteins give one entry, which carries the most common genes and DNA. TCRdb assigned the V and J calls; the authors' analysis was not used. In this sample the table shows 8,800 or so distinct CDR3 sequences, approximately 19% of which occur a single time. The ten most abundant clones make up around 1.3% of the sample.

At the junction V is shortened by 5 bases and J by 7 bases, with 3 bases in between. The CDR3 contains 11 residues, cysteine and phenylalanine counted. Only CDR3 DNA is held: 33 bases, read in frame from base 1. CDR1 and CDR2 (SEHNR, FQNEAQ) derive from the germline V gene (reference sequence). These data come from a study of molecular identifiers for immune sequencing clone quantification (dated by TCRdb to the late 2010s). Background on the whole study: In a replicate experiment, RNA from roughly 18,000 or 92,000 naive CD8 T cells was split into five aliquots, four of which were sequenced. This methods study used CD8 T cells to benchmark TCR RNA copy counting and molecular-identifier clustering-based TCR repertoire sequencing (MIDCIRS).

On the study overall, not on this receptor specifically: In CMV-specific effector cells, clones with more than 20 RNA copies contained over 99% of molecules, whereas in naive cells such clones contained under 1% of molecules. Without barcode sub-clustering, chimeric consensus sequences inflated TCR diversity; chimeras reached as high as 47%. Spiked-in Jurkat TCR RNA equivalent to a single cell was reported to be detectable even among one million naive CD8 T cells. Highly expanded clone sizes could be underestimated if identical TCR molecules share a barcode. Modeling estimated 2.5 to 3.5 recovered TCR RNA copies per cell, compared with 9.5 to 10 by digital PCR, which implies about 30% capture efficiency. The naive libraries included spiked-in Jurkat TCR RNA (over nine copies' worth), and this RNA is not part of the donor repertoire.

Sample: naive CD8+ T cells from blood, with Jurkat cell RNA spiked in. The cell subset or site label here, explained by the study, means: FACS-sorted CD8+CD4-CCR7+CD45RA+ naive T cells. The receptor was derived from a human donor in good health. Some libraries in this study had Jurkat cell RNA spiked in. The V gene is TRBV7-9 and the J gene is TRBJ1-6; the D gene remains uncertain. The DNA is TGTGCCAGCAGCACGAATTCACCCCTCCACTTT. The resulting protein is CASSTNSPLHF.